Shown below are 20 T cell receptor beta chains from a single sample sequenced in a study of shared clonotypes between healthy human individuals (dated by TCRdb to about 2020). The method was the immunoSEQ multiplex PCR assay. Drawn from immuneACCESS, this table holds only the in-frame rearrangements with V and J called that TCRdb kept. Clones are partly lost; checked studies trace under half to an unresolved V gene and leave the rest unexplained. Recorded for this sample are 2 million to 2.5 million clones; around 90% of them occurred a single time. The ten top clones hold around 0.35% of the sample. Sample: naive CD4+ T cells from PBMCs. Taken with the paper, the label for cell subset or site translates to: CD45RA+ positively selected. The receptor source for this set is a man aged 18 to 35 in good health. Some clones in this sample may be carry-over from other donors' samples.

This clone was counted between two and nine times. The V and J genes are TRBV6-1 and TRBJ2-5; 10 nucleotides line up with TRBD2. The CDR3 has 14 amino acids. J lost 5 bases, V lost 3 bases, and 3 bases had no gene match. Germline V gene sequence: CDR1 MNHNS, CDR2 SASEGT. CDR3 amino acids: CASSDSGLAETQYF. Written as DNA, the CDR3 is TGTGCCAGCAGTGACTCGGGACTAGCGGAGACCCAGTACTTC.

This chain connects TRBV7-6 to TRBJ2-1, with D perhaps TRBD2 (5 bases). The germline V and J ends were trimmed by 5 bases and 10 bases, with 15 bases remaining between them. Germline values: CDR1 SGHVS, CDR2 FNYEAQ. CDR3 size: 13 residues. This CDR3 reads CASSLSEGWEQFF. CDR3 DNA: TGTGCCAGCAGCCTATCTGAGGGTTGGGAGCAGTTCTTC.

The CDR3 loop is CAWSHVTGGEQPQHF. The CDR3 DNA reads as TGTGCCTGGAGCCATGTTACAGGGGGCGAACAGCCCCAGCATTTT. The rearrangement uses TRBV30 and TRBJ1-5; TRBD1 matches 9 bases. The CDR3 spans 15 residues. CDR1 GTSNPN and CDR2 SVGIG come from the germline V gene (reference sequence). The trim removed 3 bases at V and 7 bases at J, leaving 10 bases unmatched.

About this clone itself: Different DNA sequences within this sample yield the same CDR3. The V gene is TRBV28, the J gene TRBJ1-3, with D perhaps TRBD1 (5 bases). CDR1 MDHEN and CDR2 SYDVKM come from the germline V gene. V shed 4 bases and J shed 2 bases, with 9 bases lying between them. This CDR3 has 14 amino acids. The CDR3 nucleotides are TGTGCCAGCAGTTCGGGAGGGGCTGGAAACACCATATATTTT. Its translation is CASSSGGAGNTIYF.

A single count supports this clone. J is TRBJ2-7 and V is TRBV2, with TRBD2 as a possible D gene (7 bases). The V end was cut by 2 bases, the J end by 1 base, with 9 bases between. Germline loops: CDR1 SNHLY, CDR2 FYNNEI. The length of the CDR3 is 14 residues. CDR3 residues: CASSERGASYEQYF. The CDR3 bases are TGTGCCAGCAGTGAACGGGGGGCTTCCTACGAGCAGTACTTC.

The CDR3, as DNA: TGTGCCAGCACCAGAGACGAGACCCAGTACTTC. Translated, it gives CASTRDETQYF. V is TRBV27 and J is TRBJ2-5, with D unresolved. V gave up 7 bases and J gave up 5 bases, with 8 bases separating them. Germline V gene sequence: CDR1 MNHEY, CDR2 SMNVEV (reference sequence). The CDR3 covers 11 residues.

This CDR3 reads CASSLGLAVPYEQYF. The CDR3, as DNA: TGTGCCAGCAGCTTGGGACTAGCGGTTCCCTACGAGCAGTACTTC. The chain has TRBV5-5 and TRBJ2-7, with 9 bases matching TRBD2. This CDR3 is built from 15 residues. The V gene end was trimmed by 0 bases and the J gene end by 2 bases; junction bases not matched to a gene: 3. Germline CDR1 and CDR2: SGHKS and YYEKEE (reference sequence).

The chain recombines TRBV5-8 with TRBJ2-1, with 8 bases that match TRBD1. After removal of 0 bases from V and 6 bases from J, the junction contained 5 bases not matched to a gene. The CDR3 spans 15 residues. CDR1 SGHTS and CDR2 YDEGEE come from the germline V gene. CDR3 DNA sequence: TGTGCCAGCAGCTTGGGGACAGGGTTTGTCAATGAGCAGTTCTTC. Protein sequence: CASSLGTGFVNEQFF.

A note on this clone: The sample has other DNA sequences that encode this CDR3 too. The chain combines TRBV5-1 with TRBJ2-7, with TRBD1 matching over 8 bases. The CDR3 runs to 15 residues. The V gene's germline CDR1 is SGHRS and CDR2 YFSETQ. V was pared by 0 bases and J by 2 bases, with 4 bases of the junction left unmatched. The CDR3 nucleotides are TGCGCCAGCAGCTTGGGCGGGACAGGAACCTACGAGCAGTACTTC. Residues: CASSLGGTGTYEQYF.

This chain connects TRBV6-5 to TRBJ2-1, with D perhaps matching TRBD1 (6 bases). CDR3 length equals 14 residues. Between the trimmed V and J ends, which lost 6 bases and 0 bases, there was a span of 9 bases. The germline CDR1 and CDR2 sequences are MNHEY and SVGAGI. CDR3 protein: CASSDRSSYNEQFF. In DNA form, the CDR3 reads TGTGCCAGCAGCGACAGGAGCTCCTACAATGAGCAGTTCTTC.

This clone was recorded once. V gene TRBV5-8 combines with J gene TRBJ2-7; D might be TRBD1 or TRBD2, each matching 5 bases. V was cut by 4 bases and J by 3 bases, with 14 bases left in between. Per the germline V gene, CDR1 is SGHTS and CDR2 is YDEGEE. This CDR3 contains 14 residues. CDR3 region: CASSAQGRYYEQYF. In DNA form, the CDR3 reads TGTGCCAGCAGCGCCCAGGGACGGTACTACGAGCAGTACTTC.

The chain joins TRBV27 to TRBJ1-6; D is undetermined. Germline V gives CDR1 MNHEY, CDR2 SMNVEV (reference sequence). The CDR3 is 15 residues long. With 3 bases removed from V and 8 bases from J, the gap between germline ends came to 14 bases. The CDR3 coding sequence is TGTGCCAGCAGTTTTGACCCTTCTATGCATTCACCCCTCCACTTT. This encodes CASSFDPSMHSPLHF.

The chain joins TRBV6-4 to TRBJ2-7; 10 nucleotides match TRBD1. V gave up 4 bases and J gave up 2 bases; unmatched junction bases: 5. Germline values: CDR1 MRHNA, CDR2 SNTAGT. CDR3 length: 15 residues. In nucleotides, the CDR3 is TGTGCCAGCAGTGCGTGCGGGACAGGGGCCTACGAGCAGTACTTC. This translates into CASSACGTGAYEQYF.

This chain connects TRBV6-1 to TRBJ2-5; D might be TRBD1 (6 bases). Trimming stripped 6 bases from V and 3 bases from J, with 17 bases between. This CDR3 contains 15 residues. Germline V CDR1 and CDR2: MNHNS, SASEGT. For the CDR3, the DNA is TGTGCCAGCAGAATACCTACCGGGACAAAAGAGACCCAGTACTTC. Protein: CASRIPTGTKETQYF.

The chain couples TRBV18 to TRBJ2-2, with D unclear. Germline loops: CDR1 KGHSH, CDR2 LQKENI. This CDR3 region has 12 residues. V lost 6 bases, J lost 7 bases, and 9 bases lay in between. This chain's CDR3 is CASSHSIGELFF. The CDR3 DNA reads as TGTGCCAGCTCCCACTCCATCGGGGAGCTGTTTTTT.

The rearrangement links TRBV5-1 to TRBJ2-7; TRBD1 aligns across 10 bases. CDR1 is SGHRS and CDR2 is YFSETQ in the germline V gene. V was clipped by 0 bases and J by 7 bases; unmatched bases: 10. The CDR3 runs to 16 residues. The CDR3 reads CASSLAYRDRGEEQYF. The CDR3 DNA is TGCGCCAGCAGCTTGGCGTACCGGGACAGGGGCGAGGAGCAGTACTTC. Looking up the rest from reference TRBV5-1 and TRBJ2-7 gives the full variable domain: KAGVTQTPRYLIKTRGQQVTLSCSPISGHRSVSWYQQTPGQGLQFLFEYFSETQRNKGNFPGRFSGRQFSNSRSEMNVSTLELGDSALYLCASSLAYRDRGEEQYFGPGTRLTVT.

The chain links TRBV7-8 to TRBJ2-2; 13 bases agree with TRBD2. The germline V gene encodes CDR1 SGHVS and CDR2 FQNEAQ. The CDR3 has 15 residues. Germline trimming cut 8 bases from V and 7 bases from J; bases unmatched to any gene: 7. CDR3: CASGGLAGAVGELFF. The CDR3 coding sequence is TGTGCCAGCGGCGGACTAGCGGGAGCTGTCGGGGAGCTGTTTTTT.

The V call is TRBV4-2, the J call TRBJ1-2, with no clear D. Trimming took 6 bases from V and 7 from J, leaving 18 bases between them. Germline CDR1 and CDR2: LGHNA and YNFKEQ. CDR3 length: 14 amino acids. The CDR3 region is CASRAGEGKGGYTF. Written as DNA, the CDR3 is TGTGCCAGCAGGGCCGGTGAAGGAAAGGGTGGCTACACCTTC.

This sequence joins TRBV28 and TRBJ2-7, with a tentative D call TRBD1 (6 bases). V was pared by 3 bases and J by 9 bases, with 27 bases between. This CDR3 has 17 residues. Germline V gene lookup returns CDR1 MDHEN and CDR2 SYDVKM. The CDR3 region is CASSFLPGDPSTLVQYF. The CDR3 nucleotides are TGTGCCAGCAGTTTCTTGCCAGGGGACCCGAGCACTTTAGTGCAGTACTTC.

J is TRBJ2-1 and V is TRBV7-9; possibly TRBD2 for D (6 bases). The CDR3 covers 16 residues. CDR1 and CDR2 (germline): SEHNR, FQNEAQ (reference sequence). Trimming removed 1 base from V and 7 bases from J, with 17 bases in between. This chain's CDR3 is CASSLVRTGVGNEQFF. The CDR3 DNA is TGTGCCAGCAGCTTAGTTAGGACGGGAGTTGGGAATGAGCAGTTCTTC.